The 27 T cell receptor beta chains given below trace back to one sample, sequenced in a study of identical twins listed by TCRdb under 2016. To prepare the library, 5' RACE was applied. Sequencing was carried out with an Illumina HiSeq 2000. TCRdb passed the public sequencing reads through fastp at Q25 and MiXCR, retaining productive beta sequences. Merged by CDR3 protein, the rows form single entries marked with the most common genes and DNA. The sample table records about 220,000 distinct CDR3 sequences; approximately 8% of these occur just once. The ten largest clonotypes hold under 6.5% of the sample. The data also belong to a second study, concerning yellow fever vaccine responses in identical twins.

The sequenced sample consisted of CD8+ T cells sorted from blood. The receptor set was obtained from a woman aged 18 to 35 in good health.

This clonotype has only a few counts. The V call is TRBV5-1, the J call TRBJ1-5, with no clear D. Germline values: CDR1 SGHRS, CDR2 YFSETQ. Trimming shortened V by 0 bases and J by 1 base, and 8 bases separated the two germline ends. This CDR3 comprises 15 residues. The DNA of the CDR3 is TGCGCCAGCAGCTTGGGGACGCCGAGCAATCAGCCCCAGCATTTT. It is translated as CASSLGTPSNQPQHF.

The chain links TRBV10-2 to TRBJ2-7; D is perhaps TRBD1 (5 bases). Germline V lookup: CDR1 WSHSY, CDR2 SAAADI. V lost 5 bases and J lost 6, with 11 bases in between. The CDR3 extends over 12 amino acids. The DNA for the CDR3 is TGCGCCAGCAGTCCTGACAGTACCGAGCAGTACTTC. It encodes CASSPDSTEQYF.

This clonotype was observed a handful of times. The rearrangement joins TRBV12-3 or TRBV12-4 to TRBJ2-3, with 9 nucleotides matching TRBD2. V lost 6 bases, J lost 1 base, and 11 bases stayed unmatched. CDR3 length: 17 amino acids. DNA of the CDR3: TGTGCCAGCAGGCCCTTGGCGACTAGCGGCCGCACAGATACGCAGTATTTT. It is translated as CASRPLATSGRTDTQYF.

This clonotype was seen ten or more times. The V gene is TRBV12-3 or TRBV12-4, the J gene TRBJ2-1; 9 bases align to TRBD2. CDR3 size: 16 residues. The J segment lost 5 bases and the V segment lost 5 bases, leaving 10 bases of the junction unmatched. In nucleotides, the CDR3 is TGTGCCAGCAGTCCGCAAGGACTAGCGCTCCACAATGAGCAGTTCTTC. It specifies CASSPQGLALHNEQFF.

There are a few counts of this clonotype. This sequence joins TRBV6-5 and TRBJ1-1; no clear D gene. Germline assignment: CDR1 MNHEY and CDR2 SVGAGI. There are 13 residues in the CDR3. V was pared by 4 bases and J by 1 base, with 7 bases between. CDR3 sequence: CASSFGENTEAFF. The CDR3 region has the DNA TGTGCCAGCAGTTTCGGTGAGAACACTGAAGCTTTCTTT.

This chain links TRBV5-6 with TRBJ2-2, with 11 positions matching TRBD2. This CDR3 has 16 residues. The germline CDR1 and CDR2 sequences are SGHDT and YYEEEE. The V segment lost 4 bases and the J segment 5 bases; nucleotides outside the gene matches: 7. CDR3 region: CASSTTSGVGTGELFF. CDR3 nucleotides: TGTGCCAGCAGCACGACTAGCGGGGTGGGAACCGGGGAGCTGTTTTTT.

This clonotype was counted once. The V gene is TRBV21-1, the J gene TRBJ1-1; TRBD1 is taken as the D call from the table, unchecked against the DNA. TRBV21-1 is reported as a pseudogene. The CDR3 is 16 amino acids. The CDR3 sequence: CASSKEGDRENTEAFF. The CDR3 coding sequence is TGTGCCAGCAGCAAAGAGGGGGACAGGGAGAACACTGAAGCTTTCTTT.

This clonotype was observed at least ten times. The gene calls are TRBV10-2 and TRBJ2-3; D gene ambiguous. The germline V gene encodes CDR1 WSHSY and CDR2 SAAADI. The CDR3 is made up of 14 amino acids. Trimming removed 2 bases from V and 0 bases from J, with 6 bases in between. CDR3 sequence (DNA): TGCGCCAGCAGTGAGGGGTACAGCACAGATACGCAGTATTTT. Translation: CASSEGYSTDTQYF.

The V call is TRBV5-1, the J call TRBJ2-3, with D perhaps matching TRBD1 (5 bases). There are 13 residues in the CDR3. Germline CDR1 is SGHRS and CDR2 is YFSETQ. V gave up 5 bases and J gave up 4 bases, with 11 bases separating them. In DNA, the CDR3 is TGCGCCAGCAGTCTGGACACTTCAGATACGCAGTATTTT. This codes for CASSLDTSDTQYF.

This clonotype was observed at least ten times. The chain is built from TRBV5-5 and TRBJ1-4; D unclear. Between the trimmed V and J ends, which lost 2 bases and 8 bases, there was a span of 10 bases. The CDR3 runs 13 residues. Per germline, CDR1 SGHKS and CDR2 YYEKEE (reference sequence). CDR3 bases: TGTGCCAGCAGCTTCCTAGGGCCAGAAAAACTGTTTTTT. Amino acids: CASSFLGPEKLFF.

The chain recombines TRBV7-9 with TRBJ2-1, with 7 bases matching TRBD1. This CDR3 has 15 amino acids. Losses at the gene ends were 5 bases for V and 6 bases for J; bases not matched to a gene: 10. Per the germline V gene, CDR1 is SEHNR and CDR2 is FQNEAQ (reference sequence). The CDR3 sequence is CASSGGQHSRNEQFF. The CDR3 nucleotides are TGTGCCAGCAGCGGGGGACAGCATAGCCGCAATGAGCAGTTCTTC.

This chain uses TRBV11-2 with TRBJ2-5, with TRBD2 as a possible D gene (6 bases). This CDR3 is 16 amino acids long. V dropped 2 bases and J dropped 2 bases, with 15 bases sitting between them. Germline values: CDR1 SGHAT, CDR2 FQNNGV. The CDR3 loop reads CASSLPSVKGQETQYF. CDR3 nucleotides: TGTGCCAGCAGCTTACCTAGCGTTAAGGGGCAAGAGACCCAGTACTTC.

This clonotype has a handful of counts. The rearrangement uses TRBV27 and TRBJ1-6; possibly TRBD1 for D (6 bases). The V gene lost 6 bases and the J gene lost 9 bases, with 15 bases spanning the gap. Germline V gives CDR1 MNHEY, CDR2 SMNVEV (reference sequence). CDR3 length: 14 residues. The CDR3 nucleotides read TGTGCCAGCAGGGCACAGGGAGTGAGTTCACCCCTCCACTTT. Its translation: CASRAQGVSSPLHF.

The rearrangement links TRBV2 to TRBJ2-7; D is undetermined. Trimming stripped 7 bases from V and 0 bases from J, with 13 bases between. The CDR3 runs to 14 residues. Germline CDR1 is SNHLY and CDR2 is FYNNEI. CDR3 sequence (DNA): TGTGCCAGCACTCTAGGACCGTACTCCTACGAGCAGTACTTC. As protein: CASTLGPYSYEQYF.

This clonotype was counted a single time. The CDR3 nucleotides read TGTGCTAGTGGTTTGCCTTTCACCTCTGGGGCCAACGTCCTGACTTTC. Amino acids: CASGLPFTSGANVLTF. V is TRBV12-5 and J is TRBJ2-6; the D is unclear. Trimming removed 2 bases from V and 0 bases from J, with 8 bases in between. Germline CDR1 LGHNT, CDR2 FRNRAP. The CDR3 sequence is 16 residues long. Complete variable domain (other parts from reference TRBV12-5 and TRBJ2-6): DARVTQTPRHKVTEMGQEVTMRCQPILGHNTVFWYRQTMMQGLELLAYFRNRAPLDDSGMPKDRFSAEMPDATLATLKIQPSEPRDSAVYFCASGLPFTSGANVLTFGAGSRLTVL.

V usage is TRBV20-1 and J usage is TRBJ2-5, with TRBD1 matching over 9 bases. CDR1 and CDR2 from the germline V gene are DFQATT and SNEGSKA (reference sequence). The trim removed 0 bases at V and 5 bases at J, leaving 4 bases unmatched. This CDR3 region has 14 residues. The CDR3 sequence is CSAREGQGMETQYF. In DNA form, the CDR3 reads TGCAGTGCTAGAGAGGGACAGGGAATGGAGACCCAGTACTTC.

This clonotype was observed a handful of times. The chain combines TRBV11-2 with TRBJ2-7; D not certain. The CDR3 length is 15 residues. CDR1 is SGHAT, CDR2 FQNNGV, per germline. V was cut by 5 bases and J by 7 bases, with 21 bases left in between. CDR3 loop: CASSTSRGDFREQYF. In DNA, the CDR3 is TGTGCCAGCAGCACTTCCCGAGGAGACTTCAGGGAGCAGTACTTC.

CDR3 protein: CASSQVSRGGIEADTQYF. The DNA for the CDR3 is TGTGCCAGCAGCCAAGTGTCAAGGGGGGGCATAGAGGCAGATACGCAGTATTTT. The chain carries TRBV3-1 and TRBJ2-3; the D gene is possibly TRBD2 (7 bases). Germline V gives CDR1 LGHDT, CDR2 YNNKEL (reference sequence). The CDR3 runs to 18 residues. V was trimmed by 1 base and J by 4 bases, leaving 21 bases between them.

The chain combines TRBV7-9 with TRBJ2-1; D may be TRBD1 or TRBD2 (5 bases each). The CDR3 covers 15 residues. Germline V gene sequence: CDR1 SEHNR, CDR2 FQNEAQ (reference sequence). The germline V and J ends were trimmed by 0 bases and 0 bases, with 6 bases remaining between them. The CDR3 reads CASSLAGTSYNEQFF. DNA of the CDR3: TGTGCCAGCAGCTTAGCCGGGACCTCCTACAATGAGCAGTTCTTC. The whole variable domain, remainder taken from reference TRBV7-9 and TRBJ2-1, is DTGVSQNPRHKITKRGQNVTFRCDPISEHNRLYWYRQTLGQGPEFLTYFQNEAQLEKSRLLSDRFSAERPKGSFSTLEIQRTEQGDSAMYLCASSLAGTSYNEQFFGPGTRLTVL.

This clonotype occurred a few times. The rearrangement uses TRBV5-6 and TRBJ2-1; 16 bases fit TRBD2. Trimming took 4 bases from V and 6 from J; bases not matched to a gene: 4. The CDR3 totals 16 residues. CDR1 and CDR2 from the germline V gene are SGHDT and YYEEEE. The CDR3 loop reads CASSRGLAGGLNEQFF. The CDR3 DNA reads TGTGCCAGCAGCCGGGGACTAGCGGGGGGGCTCAATGAGCAGTTCTTC.

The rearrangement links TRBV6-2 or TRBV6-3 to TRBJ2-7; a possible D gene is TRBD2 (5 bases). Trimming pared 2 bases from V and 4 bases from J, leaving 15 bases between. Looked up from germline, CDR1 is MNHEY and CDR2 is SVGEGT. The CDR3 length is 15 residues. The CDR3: CASSYPGIPRYEQYF. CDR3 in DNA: TGTGCCAGCAGTTACCCCGGGATTCCTAGATACGAGCAGTACTTC.

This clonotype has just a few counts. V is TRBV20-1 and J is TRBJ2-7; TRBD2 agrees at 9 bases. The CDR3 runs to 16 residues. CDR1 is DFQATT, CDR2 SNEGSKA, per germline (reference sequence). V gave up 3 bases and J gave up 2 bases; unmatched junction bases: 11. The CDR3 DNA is TGCAGTGCTAGGGTGGCGGGAGGGCCACCTACCTACGAGCAGTACTTC. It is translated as CSARVAGGPPTYEQYF.

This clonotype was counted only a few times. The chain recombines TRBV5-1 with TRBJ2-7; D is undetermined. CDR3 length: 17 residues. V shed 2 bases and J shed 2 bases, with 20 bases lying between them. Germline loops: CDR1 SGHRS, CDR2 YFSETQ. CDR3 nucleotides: TGCGCCAGCAGCTTTTACGAGGTCAGCCTTAGGACCTACGAGCAGTACGTC. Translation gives CASSFYEVSLRTYEQYV.

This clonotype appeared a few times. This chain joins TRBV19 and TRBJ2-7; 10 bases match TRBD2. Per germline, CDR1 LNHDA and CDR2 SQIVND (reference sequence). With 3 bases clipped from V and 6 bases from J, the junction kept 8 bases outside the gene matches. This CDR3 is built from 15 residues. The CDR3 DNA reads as TGTGCCAGTAGTATGTTTTCGGGACTAGCGTTCGAGCAGTACTTC. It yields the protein CASSMFSGLAFEQYF.

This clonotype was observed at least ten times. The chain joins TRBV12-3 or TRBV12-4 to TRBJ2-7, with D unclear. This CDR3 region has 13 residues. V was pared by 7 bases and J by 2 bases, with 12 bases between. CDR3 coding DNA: TGTGCCAGCACTCATGACGGAACCTACGAGCAGTACTTC. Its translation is CASTHDGTYEQYF.

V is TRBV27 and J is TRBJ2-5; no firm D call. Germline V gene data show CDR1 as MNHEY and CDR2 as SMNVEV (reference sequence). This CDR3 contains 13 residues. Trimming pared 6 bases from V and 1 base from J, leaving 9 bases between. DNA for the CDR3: TGTGCCAGCAGCCCTCCCGGCCAAGAGACCCAGTACTTC. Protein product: CASSPPGQETQYF.

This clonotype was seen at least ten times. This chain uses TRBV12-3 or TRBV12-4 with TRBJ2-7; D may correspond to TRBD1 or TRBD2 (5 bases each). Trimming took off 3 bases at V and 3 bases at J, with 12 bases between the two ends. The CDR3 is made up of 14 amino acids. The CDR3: CASSFGGPGYEQYF. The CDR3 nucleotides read TGTGCCAGCAGTTTTGGGGGACCAGGCTACGAGCAGTACTTC.